This TCR beta chain is drawn from a study of Graves' ophthalmopathy and Graves' hyperthyroidism. This clonotype was detected many times. V was shortened by 8 bases and J by 0 bases, with 11 bases between the two germline ends. This CDR3 is 13 amino acids long. Germline V gene sequence: CDR1 MNHEY, CDR2 SMNVEV (reference sequence). For repertoire sequencing, the TCR beta CDR3 regions were amplified from RNA transcripts. Second-round multiplex PCR came after first-round RT-PCR with HTBI primers. One entry per CDR3 protein, called by TCRdb with MiXCR from the multiplex PCR reads. The sample lists a few hundred thousand distinct CDR3 sequences, 17% occurring once.

The specimen sequenced was peripheral blood. The clonotype comes from an adult woman with stable Graves' hyperthyroidism. The genes are TRBV27 and TRBJ2-7; D perhaps matches TRBD2 (5 bases). This chain's CDR3 is CASGPRASYEQYF. DNA for the CDR3: TGTGCCAGCGGTCCGAGGGCCTCCTACGAGCAGTACTTC.